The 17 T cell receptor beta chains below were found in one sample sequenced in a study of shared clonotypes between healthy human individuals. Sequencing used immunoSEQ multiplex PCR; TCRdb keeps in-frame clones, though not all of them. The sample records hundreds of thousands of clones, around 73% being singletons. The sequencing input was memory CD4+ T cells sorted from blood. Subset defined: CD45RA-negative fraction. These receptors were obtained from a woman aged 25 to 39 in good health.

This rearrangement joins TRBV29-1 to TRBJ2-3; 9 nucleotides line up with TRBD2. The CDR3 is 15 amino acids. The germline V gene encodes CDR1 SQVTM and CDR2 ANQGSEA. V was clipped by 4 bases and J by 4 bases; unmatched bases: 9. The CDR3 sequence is CSVAKASGKSDTQYF. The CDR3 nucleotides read TGCAGCGTTGCCAAGGCTAGCGGGAAATCAGATACGCAGTATTTT.

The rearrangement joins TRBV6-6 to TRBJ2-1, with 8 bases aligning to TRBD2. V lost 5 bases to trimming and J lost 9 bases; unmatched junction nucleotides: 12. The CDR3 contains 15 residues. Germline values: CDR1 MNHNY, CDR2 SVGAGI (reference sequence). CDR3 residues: CASSRTSGPGGEQFF. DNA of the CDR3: TGTGCCAGCAGTCGTACTAGCGGACCTGGCGGTGAGCAGTTCTTC.

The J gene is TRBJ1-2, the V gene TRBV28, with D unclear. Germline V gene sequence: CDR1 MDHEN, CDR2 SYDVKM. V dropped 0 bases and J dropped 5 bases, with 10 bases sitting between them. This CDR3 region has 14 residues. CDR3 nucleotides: TGTGCCAGCAGTTTATGGCGGAGGACGTATGGCTACACCTTC. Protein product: CASSLWRRTYGYTF.

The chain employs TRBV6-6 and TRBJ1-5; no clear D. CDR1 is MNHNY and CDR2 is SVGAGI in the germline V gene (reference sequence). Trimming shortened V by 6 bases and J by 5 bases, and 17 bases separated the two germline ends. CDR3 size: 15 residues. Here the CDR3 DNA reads TGTGCCAGCAGGGGCGGGGTCGGGTCAGATCAGCCCCAGCATTTT. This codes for CASRGGVGSDQPQHF.

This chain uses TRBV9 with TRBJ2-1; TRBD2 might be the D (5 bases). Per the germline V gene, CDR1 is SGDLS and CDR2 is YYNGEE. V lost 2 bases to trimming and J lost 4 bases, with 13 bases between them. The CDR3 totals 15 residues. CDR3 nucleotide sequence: TGTGCCAGCAGCGTCTTGGCGGAGGCGTACAATGAGCAGTTCTTC. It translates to CASSVLAEAYNEQFF. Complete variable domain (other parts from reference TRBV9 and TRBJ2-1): DSGVTQTPKHLITATGQRVTLRCSPRSGDLSVYWYQQSLDQGLQFLIQYYNGEERAKGNILERFSAQQFPDLHSELNLSSLELGDSALYFCASSVLAEAYNEQFFGPGTRLTVL.

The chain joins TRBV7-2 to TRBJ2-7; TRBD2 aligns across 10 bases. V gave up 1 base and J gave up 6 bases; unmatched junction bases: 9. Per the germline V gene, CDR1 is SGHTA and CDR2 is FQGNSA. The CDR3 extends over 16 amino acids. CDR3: CASSLVASGRRGEQYF. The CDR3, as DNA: TGTGCCAGCAGCTTAGTTGCTAGCGGGAGACGGGGCGAGCAGTACTTC.

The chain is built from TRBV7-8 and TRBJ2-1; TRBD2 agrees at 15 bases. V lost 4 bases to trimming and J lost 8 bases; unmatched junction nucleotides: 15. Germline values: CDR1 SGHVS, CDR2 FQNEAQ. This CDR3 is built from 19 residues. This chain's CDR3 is CASSSKIGTSGRSFDEQFF. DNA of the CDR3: TGTGCCAGCAGCTCTAAAATAGGGACTAGCGGGAGGAGTTTTGATGAGCAGTTCTTC.

CDR3 nucleotides: TGTGCCAGCAGCCAAGGGACGCTTAGGACGGACAGGGCCTATGGCTACACCTTC. This translates into CASSQGTLRTDRAYGYTF. V gene TRBV14 combines with J gene TRBJ1-2; 8 bases match TRBD1. The CDR3 runs 18 residues. Germline V gene data show CDR1 as SGHDN and CDR2 as FVKESK. Losses at the gene ends were 1 base for V and 4 bases for J; bases not matched to a gene: 14.

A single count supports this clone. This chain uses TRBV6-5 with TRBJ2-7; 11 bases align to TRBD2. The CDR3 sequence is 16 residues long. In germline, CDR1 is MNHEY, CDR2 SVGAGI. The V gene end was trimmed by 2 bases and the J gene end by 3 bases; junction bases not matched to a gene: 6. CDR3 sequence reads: CASSYLGLAGNYEQYF. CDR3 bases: TGTGCCAGCAGTTACCTCGGACTAGCGGGCAACTACGAGCAGTACTTC.

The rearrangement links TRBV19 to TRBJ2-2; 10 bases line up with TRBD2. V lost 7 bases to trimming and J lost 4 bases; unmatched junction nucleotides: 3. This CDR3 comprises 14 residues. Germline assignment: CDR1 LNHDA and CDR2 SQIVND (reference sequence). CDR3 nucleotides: TGTGCCAGTAAGGTAGCGGGAGGCACCGGGGAGCTGTTTTTT. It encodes CASKVAGGTGELFF.

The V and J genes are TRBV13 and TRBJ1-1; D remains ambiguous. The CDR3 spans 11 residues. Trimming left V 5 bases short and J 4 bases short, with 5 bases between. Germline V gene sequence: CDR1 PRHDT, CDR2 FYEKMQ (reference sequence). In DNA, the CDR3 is TGTGCCAGCAGCCGGGGCACTGAAGCTTTCTTT. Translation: CASSRGTEAFF.

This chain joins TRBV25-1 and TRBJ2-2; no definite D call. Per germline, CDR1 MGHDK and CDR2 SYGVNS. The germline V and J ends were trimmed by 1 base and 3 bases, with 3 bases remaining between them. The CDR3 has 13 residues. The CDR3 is CASSEFHTGELFF. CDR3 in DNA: TGTGCCAGCAGTGAATTTCACACCGGGGAGCTGTTTTTT.

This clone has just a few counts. The chain's CDR3 is CASSKVTGGEQYF. Here the CDR3 DNA reads TGTGCCAGCAGCAAAGTCACAGGGGGAGAGCAGTACTTC. The gene calls are TRBV7-3 and TRBJ2-7; 8 bases align to TRBD1. The trim removed 5 bases at V and 7 bases at J, leaving 7 bases unmatched. Germline loops: CDR1 SGHTA, CDR2 FQGTGA. The CDR3 totals 13 residues.

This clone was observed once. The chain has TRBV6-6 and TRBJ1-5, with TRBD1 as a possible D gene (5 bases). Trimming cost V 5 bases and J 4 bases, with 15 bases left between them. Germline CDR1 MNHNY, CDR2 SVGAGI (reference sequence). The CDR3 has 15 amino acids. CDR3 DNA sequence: TGTGCCAGCAGTGTACTACCGACAGCTAATCAGCCCCAGCATTTT. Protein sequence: CASSVLPTANQPQHF.

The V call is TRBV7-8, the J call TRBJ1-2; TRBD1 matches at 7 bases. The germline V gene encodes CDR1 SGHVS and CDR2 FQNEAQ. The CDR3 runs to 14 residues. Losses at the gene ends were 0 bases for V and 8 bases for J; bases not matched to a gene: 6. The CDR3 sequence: CASSLAAQGLGYTF. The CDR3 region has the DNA TGTGCCAGCAGCTTAGCGGCACAGGGGCTAGGCTACACCTTC.

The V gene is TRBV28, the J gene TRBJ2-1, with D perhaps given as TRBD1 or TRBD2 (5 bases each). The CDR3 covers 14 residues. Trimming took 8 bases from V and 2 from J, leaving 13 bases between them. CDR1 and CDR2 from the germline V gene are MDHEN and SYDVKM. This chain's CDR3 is CASRGDHTYNEQFF. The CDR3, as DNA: TGTGCCAGCCGAGGGGACCACACCTACAATGAGCAGTTCTTC.

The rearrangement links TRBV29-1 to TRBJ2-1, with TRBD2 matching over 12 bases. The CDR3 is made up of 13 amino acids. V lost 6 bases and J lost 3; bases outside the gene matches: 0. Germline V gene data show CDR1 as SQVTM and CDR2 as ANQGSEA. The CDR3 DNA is TGCAGCGTGGGACTAGCGGGCTACAATGAGCAGTTCTTC. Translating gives CSVGLAGYNEQFF.